Listed below are T cell receptor beta chains from one sample, sequenced in a study of CD8 T cells in Susac syndrome. TCRdb called the immunoSEQ multiplex PCR reads again in MiXCR, with one record for every CDR3 protein. The top ten clones hold around 0.13% of a sample with approximately 170,000 distinct CDR3 sequences, 85% to 95% of them seen once. The sample was CD4+ T cells from PBMCs. The receptors come from a human donor in good health. Each CDR3 is given with its conserved first and last residue.

V gene	J gene	CDR3 length	CDR3 protein
TRBV5-6	TRBJ2-7	16	CASSLGTGTGGYEQYF
TRBV6-5	TRBJ2-7	16	CASSYSTPDRGYEQYF
TRBV6-6	TRBJ1-2	15	CASSYEGRSVYGYTF
TRBV11-1	TRBJ2-2	14	CASSRLGIGGELFF
TRBV9	TRBJ2-5	14	CASSGTGFVETQYF
TRBV23-1	TRBJ2-2	15	CASSQSEGRIGELFF
TRBV12-3/TRBV12-4	TRBJ1-2	14	CASSLSNRAIGYTF
TRBV20-1	TRBJ2-1	12	CSARGVQGQQFF
TRBV10-1	TRBJ1-2	13	CASSNSLEYGYTF
TRBV21-1	TRBJ2-7	16	CASLPGQGRACVGQYF
TRBV12-5	TRBJ1-1	12	CASGEQGSEAFF
TRBV18	TRBJ2-7	14	CASSFGKRTGEQYF
TRBV20-1	TRBJ1-5	12	CSARDRYQPQHF
TRBV5-1	TRBJ2-2	19	CASSLQPAGTGYRTGELFF
TRBV20-1	TRBJ1-5	14	CSATSGQRNQPQHF
TRBV28	TRBJ2-3	13	CASSSPSTDTQYF
TRBV20-1	TRBJ1-2	15	CSARDAKTGAHGYTF
TRBV9	TRBJ2-7	14	CASSEGLAGYEQYF
TRBV9	TRBJ2-1	15	CASSRDRGLWNEQFF
TRBV20-1	TRBJ1-1	14	CSARRQGLPTEAFF
TRBV7-2	TRBJ2-7	13	CASSSRGGYEQYF
TRBV5-1	TRBJ2-7	13	CASSLDASYEQYF
TRBV4-1	TRBJ1-1	16	CASSQANRGLNTEAFF
TRBV7-2	TRBJ1-4	14	CASSIDRGDEKLFF
TRBV2	TRBJ2-5	13	CASSEALGETQYF
TRBV12-3/TRBV12-4	TRBJ1-6	12	CGSRQGNSPLHF
TRBV4-1	TRBJ2-5	18	CASSQVWGEQGVDETQYF
TRBV20-1	TRBJ1-5	15	CSAKGQGIGNQPQHF
TRBV29-1	TRBJ1-1	14	CSVYQDRSTLEAFF
TRBV24-1	TRBJ2-2	14	CATSDGRWPGELFF
TRBV5-4	TRBJ2-1	15	CASSTGGQGYNEQFF
TRBV6-1	TRBJ2-7	15	CASSENRQHHYEQYF
TRBV7-8	TRBJ2-1	14	CASSALPSYNEQFF